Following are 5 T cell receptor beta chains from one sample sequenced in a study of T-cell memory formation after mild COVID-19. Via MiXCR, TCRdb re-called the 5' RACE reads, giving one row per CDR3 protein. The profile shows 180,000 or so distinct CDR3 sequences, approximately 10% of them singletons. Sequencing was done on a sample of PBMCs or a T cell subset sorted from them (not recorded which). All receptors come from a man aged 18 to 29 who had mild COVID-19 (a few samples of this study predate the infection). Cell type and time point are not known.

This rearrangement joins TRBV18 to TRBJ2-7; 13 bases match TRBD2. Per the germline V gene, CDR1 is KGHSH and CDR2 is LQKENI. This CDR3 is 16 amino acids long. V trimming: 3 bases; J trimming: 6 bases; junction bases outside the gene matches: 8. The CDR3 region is CASSPLTSGGAVEQYF. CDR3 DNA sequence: TGTGCCAGCTCACCCCTTACTAGCGGGGGGGCGGTCGAGCAGTACTTC.

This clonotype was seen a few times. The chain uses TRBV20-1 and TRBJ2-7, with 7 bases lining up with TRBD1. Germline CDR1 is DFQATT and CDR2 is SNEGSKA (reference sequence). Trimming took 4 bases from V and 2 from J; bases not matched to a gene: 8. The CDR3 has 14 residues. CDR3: CSAIDRAKTYEQYV. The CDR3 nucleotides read TGCAGTGCTATAGACAGGGCAAAGACCTACGAGCAGTACGTC.

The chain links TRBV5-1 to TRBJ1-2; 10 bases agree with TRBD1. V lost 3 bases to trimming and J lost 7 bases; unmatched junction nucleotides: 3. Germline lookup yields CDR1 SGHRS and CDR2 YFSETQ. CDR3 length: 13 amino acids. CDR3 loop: CASSYGTGAGYTF. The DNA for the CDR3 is TGCGCCAGCAGCTATGGGACAGGGGCTGGCTACACCTTC.

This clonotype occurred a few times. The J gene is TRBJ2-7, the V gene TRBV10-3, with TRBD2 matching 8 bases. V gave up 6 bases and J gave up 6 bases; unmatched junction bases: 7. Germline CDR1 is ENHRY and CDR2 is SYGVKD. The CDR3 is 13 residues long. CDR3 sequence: CAIRRGGGSEQYV. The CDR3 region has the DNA TGTGCCATCAGACGGGGGGGCGGGTCCGAGCAGTACGTC.

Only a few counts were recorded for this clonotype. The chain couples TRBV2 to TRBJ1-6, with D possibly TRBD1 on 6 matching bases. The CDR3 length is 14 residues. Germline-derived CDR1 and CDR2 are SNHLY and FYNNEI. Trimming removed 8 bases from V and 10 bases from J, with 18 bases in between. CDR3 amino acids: CASGPTGQGSPLHF. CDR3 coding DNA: TGTGCCAGCGGACCGACAGGCCAAGGGTCACCCCTCCACTTT. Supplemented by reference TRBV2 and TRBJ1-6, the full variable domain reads EPEVTQTPSHQVTQMGQEVILRCVPISNHLYFYWYRQILGQKVEFLVSFYNNEISEKSEIFDDQFSVERPDGSNFTLKIRSTKLEDSAMYFCASGPTGQGSPLHFGNGTRLTVT.